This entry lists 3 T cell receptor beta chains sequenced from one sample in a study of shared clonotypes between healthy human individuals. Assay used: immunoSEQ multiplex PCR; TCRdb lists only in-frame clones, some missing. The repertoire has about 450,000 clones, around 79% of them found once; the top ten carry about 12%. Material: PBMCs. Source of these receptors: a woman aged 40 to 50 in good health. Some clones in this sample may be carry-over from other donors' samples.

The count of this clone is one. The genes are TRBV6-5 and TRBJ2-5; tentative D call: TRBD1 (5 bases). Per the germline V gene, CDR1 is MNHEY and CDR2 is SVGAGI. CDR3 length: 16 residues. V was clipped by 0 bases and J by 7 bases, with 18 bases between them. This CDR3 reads CASSYSFQGSGWTQYF. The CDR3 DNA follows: TGTGCCAGCAGTTACTCGTTTCAGGGCTCCGGATGGACCCAGTACTTC.

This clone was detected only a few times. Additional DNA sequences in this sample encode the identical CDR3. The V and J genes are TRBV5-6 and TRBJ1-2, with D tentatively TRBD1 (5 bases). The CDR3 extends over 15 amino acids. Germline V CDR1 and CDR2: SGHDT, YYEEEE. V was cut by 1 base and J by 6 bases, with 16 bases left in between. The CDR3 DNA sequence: TGTGCCAGCAGCTTGAACGGGGAAAGGGACCATGGCTACACCTTC. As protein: CASSLNGERDHGYTF.

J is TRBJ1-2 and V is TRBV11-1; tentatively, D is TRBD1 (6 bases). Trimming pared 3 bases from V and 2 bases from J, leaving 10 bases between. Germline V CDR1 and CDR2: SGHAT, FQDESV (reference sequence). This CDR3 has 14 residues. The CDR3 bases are TGTGCCAGCAGCTTGGACAGTTTAAACTATGGCTACACCTTC. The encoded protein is CASSLDSLNYGYTF.